A single sample gave rise to the 22 T cell receptor beta chains below, sequenced in a study of T-cell memory formation after mild COVID-19. One entry per CDR3 protein, called by TCRdb with MiXCR from the 5' RACE reads. The sample consists of 110,000 to 150,000 distinct CDR3 sequences, approximately 26% of them appearing once. Sequences were obtained from PBMCs or a T cell subset sorted from them (not recorded which). The receptor source for this set is an adult woman who had mild COVID-19 (a few samples of this study predate the infection). Cell type and time point are not known.

This clonotype was recorded at least ten times. The chain carries TRBV4-1 and TRBJ2-7, with D tentatively TRBD2 (5 bases). Germline CDR1 and CDR2: MGHRA and YSYEKL. Deletions cut 4 bases from V and 0 bases from J, with 16 bases between. This CDR3 spans 16 amino acids. Here the CDR3 DNA reads TGCGCCAGCAGCCCCTTTGACGGGGTGAGCTCCTACGAGCAGTACTTC. Its protein is CASSPFDGVSSYEQYF.

This clonotype was seen more than once but under ten times. The gene calls are TRBV6-5 and TRBJ1-1; 8 nucleotides agree with TRBD1. J lost 5 bases, V lost 5 bases, and 10 bases had no gene match. This CDR3 contains 15 residues. CDR1 and CDR2 (germline): MNHEY, SVGAGI. The CDR3 here is CASSRYQGAGTEAFF. CDR3 nucleotides: TGTGCCAGCAGTAGATATCAGGGGGCCGGGACTGAAGCTTTCTTT.

This clonotype was detected only a few times. The CDR3 sequence: CASSQVQGWAAGYTF. CDR3 DNA sequence: TGCGCCAGCAGCCAAGTACAGGGTTGGGCGGCTGGCTACACCTTC. The V and J genes are TRBV4-3 and TRBJ1-2, with D possibly TRBD1 on 6 matching bases. The CDR3 runs to 15 residues. V lost 1 base, J lost 7 bases, and 16 bases lay in between. Per germline, CDR1 LGHNA and CDR2 YSLEER.

This clonotype was observed a few times. J is TRBJ2-3 and V is TRBV4-1, with 8 bases identical to TRBD1. Losses at the gene ends were 4 bases for V and 2 bases for J; bases not matched to a gene: 8. Germline values: CDR1 MGHRA, CDR2 YSYEKL. The CDR3 consists of 16 residues. The DNA for the CDR3 is TGCGCCAGCAGCCCGCGGACAGGGTCTTTCACAGATACGCAGTATTTT. Protein product: CASSPRTGSFTDTQYF.

V and J are TRBV24-1 and TRBJ2-3, with D perhaps TRBD1 or TRBD2 (5 bases each). This CDR3 spans 16 amino acids. In germline, CDR1 is KGHDR, CDR2 SFDVKD. The V gene lost 4 bases and the J gene lost 5 bases, with 18 bases spanning the gap. CDR3 sequence reads: CATSEETLGTRDTQYF. In DNA, the CDR3 is TGTGCCACCAGTGAGGAAACCCTCGGGACCAGAGATACGCAGTATTTT.

The rearrangement uses TRBV25-1 and TRBJ2-2, with D perhaps TRBD1 or TRBD2 (5 bases each). The CDR3 loop spans 13 amino acids. V was cut by 10 bases and J by 0 bases, with 9 bases left in between. Germline V gene lookup returns CDR1 MGHDK and CDR2 SYGVNS. In DNA, the CDR3 is TGTGCCACCGGGACCTCGAACACCGGGGAGCTGTTTTTT. It specifies CATGTSNTGELFF.

The V gene is TRBV20-1, the J gene TRBJ2-1, with D uncertain. Trimming pared 0 bases from V and 0 bases from J, leaving 15 bases between. CDR3 size: 17 residues. The germline CDR1 and CDR2 sequences are DFQATT and SNEGSKA (reference sequence). The CDR3 region is CSARDIIRVSSYNEQFF. As DNA, the CDR3 is TGCAGTGCTAGAGATATTATCCGGGTAAGCTCCTACAATGAGCAGTTCTTC.

This clonotype was recorded a few times. This chain joins TRBV7-8 and TRBJ2-1; 9 bases match TRBD2. This CDR3 is built from 15 residues. The V gene end was trimmed by 3 bases and the J gene end by 9 bases; junction bases not matched to a gene: 9. CDR1 SGHVS and CDR2 FQNEAQ come from the germline V gene. In nucleotides, the CDR3 is TGTGCCAGCAGCTTTAGCGGGGGCCTCCGGGGTGAGCAGTTCTTC. It yields the protein CASSFSGGLRGEQFF.

This chain connects TRBV20-1 to TRBJ2-7; the D is unclear. This CDR3 contains 13 residues. Germline V lookup: CDR1 DFQATT, CDR2 SNEGSKA (reference sequence). The ends were cut back, 7 bases at V and 1 base at J, with 14 bases in the middle. The CDR3, as DNA: TGCAGTGGGACGGGCAGCTCATCCTACGAGCAGTACTTC. It translates to CSGTGSSSYEQYF.

The table lists this clonotype with a few counts. The chain recombines TRBV5-1 with TRBJ2-3, with TRBD2 matching 9 bases. The CDR3 has 14 amino acids. V trimming: 5 bases; J trimming: 2 bases; junction bases outside the gene matches: 3. Germline CDR1 is SGHRS and CDR2 is YFSETQ. CDR3 DNA: TGCGCCAGCAGTGGCGGGAGGGCCACAGATACGCAGTATTTT. Translating it yields CASSGGRATDTQYF.

The chain has TRBV29-1 and TRBJ2-3; tentative D call: TRBD1 (6 bases). Germline assignment: CDR1 SQVTM and CDR2 ANQGSEA. CDR3 length equals 16 residues. Trimming shortened V by 0 bases and J by 4 bases, and 17 bases separated the two germline ends. CDR3 region: CSVEETGMPSADTQYF. The DNA for the CDR3 is TGCAGCGTTGAAGAGACAGGAATGCCTTCCGCAGATACGCAGTATTTT.

This clonotype appeared a few times. The junction shows a germline mismatch at one end, possibly a read error. This chain uses TRBV24-1 with TRBJ2-1; no firm D call. Germline V gene lookup returns CDR1 KGHDR and CDR2 SFDVKD. The CDR3 has 13 residues. CDR3 bases: TGTGCCACCAGTGGTTTGTTGGGGATTGAGCAGTTCTTC. This translates into CATSGLLGIEQFF.

The chain couples TRBV20-1 to TRBJ2-3; tentative D call: TRBD2 (5 bases). From germline, CDR1 is DFQATT and CDR2 SNEGSKA (reference sequence). This CDR3 comprises 15 residues. V lost 3 bases to trimming and J lost 1 base, with 14 bases between them. The CDR3, as DNA: TGCAGTGCTAGCCGGACCCTCGGGGGCACAGATACGCAGTATTTT. Translated: CSASRTLGGTDTQYF.

The chain is built from TRBV5-1 and TRBJ1-1, with 7 bases fitting TRBD1. This CDR3 region has 17 residues. Trimming took 0 bases from V and 0 from J; bases not matched to a gene: 8. Germline V gene sequence: CDR1 SGHRS, CDR2 YFSETQ. CDR3 amino acids: CASSLAGGTVMNTEAFF. The DNA of the CDR3 is TGCGCCAGCAGCTTGGCCGGTGGGACAGTCATGAACACTGAAGCTTTCTTT.

The table lists this clonotype with a few counts. J is TRBJ1-1 and V is TRBV2, with D possibly TRBD1 on 5 matching bases. Trimming took off 2 bases at V and 3 bases at J, with 19 bases between the two ends. Germline values: CDR1 SNHLY, CDR2 FYNNEI. CDR3 length: 17 residues. CDR3 sequence reads: CASSEMGRRNGDTEAFF. The CDR3 bases are TGTGCCAGCAGTGAAATGGGACGGAGGAATGGGGACACTGAAGCTTTCTTT.

The rearrangement uses TRBV20-1 and TRBJ1-5, with 7 bases that match TRBD1. Trimming removed 6 bases from V and 1 base from J; junction bases left unmatched: 9. The CDR3 totals 15 residues. Looked up from germline, CDR1 is DFQATT and CDR2 is SNEGSKA (reference sequence). Here the CDR3 reads CSARTGQFSNQPQHF. In DNA form, the CDR3 reads TGCAGTGCAAGGACAGGACAGTTCAGCAATCAGCCCCAGCATTTT.

This rearrangement joins TRBV7-8 to TRBJ2-3, with a weak D call TRBD2 (5 bases). This CDR3 region has 15 residues. Looked up from germline, CDR1 is SGHVS and CDR2 is FQNEAQ. V lost 5 bases and J lost 2, with 14 bases in between. The CDR3 DNA is TGTGCCAGCAGCCATTCTGCGGGCCTCACAGATACGCAGTATTTT. Translation gives CASSHSAGLTDTQYF.

Only a few counts were recorded for this clonotype. V gene TRBV9 combines with J gene TRBJ2-7; 8 bases agree with TRBD1. The junction had 8 bases not matched to a gene; V was cut back by 6 bases and J by 3 bases. The CDR3 length is 14 residues. Germline values: CDR1 SGDLS, CDR2 YYNGEE. Written as DNA, the CDR3 is TGTGCCAGCACAAAGACAGGGGCCGACTACGAGCAGTACTTC. This encodes CASTKTGADYEQYF.

The chain couples TRBV7-9 to TRBJ1-2, with a possible D match to TRBD1 (6 bases). Between the trimmed V and J ends, which lost 5 bases and 6 bases, there was a span of 22 bases. The CDR3 totals 16 residues. The germline V gene encodes CDR1 SEHNR and CDR2 FQNEAQ (reference sequence). In DNA, the CDR3 is TGTGCCAGCAGCCTCGTGGGGGCCCCAAGGGTTGATGGCTACACCTTC. Amino acid sequence: CASSLVGAPRVDGYTF. Full variable domain (missing parts from reference TRBV7-9 and TRBJ1-2): DTGVSQNPRHKITKRGQNVTFRCDPISEHNRLYWYRQTLGQGPEFLTYFQNEAQLEKSRLLSDRFSAERPKGSFSTLEIQRTEQGDSAMYLCASSLVGAPRVDGYTFGSGTRLTVV.

The chain joins TRBV12-5 to TRBJ1-5; D is ambiguous. Germline V gene sequence: CDR1 LGHNT, CDR2 FRNRAP. The V and J ends lost 2 bases and 1 base respectively, with 18 bases between them. This CDR3 is 18 amino acids long. The CDR3 region is CASGLNLIWVQSNQPQHF. The CDR3 DNA follows: TGTGCTAGTGGTTTGAACCTTATCTGGGTACAGAGCAATCAGCCCCAGCATTTT.

This clonotype was counted a few times. The chain employs TRBV7-2 and TRBJ2-2, with D hard to call. Trimming stripped 3 bases from V and 8 bases from J, with 1 base between. Looked up from germline, CDR1 is SGHTA and CDR2 is FQGNSA. This CDR3 comprises 10 residues. CDR3 amino acids: CASSLGELFF. The CDR3 DNA sequence: TGTGCCAGCAGCTTGGGGGAGCTGTTTTTT.

In this sample, this clonotype turned up a few times. The genes are TRBV12-3 or TRBV12-4 and TRBJ2-5; D call uncertain. CDR3 length: 12 amino acids. V lost 4 bases to trimming and J lost 5 bases, with 8 bases between them. CDR3 region: CASSSQWETQYF. The CDR3 DNA reads as TGTGCCAGCAGTTCCCAATGGGAGACCCAGTACTTC.